The 23 T cell receptor beta chains listed next were all sequenced from one sample in a study of T cells after yellow fever vaccination. TCRdb re-called the 5' RACE reads with MiXCR, one entry per CDR3 protein. The table includes 360,000 or so distinct CDR3 sequences, around a tenth detected once. Sequencing used PBMCs, obtained on the day of the first yellow fever vaccination. All receptors derive from a man in his late teens or twenties who received the YFV17D yellow fever vaccine.

This clonotype has just a few counts. The chain employs TRBV7-9 and TRBJ1-1; the D is unclear. The CDR3 is 12 amino acids. V lost 3 bases to trimming and J lost 7 bases, with 9 bases between them. The germline V gene encodes CDR1 SEHNR and CDR2 FQNEAQ (reference sequence). CDR3 protein: CASSFSLNEAFF. CDR3 in DNA: TGTGCCAGCAGCTTCTCGTTAAATGAAGCTTTCTTT.

The chain recombines TRBV5-1 with TRBJ2-5; a possible D gene is TRBD1 (6 bases). The V end was cut by 4 bases, the J end by 1 base, with 11 bases between. The CDR3 is made up of 14 amino acids. Germline V gene sequence: CDR1 SGHRS, CDR2 YFSETQ. This CDR3 reads CASSVGQFQETQYF. The CDR3 DNA sequence: TGCGCCAGCAGCGTAGGACAGTTCCAAGAGACCCAGTACTTC. Using reference TRBV5-1 and TRBJ2-5 for the parts outside the CDR3, the full variable domain is KAGVTQTPRYLIKTRGQQVTLSCSPISGHRSVSWYQQTPGQGLQFLFEYFSETQRNKGNFPGRFSGRQFSNSRSEMNVSTLELGDSALYLCASSVGQFQETQYFGPGTRLLVL.

This clonotype was picked up a small number of times. The V call is TRBV12-3 or TRBV12-4, the J call TRBJ2-1; the D call may be TRBD1 or TRBD2 (5 bases each). V shed 6 bases and J shed 2 bases, with 8 bases lying between them. The CDR3 runs to 13 residues. Here the CDR3 DNA reads TGTGCCAGCAGCCGGGACCCCTACAATGAGCAGTTCTTC. The encoded protein is CASSRDPYNEQFF.

This clonotype turned up a few times. The CDR3 here is CASSAGGRAGELFF. The CDR3 nucleotides read TGTGCCAGCAGTGCAGGGGGCAGGGCCGGGGAGCTGTTTTTT. The gene calls are TRBV12-3 or TRBV12-4 and TRBJ2-2; 8 bases are shared with TRBD1. V lost 5 bases to trimming and J lost 6 bases; unmatched junction nucleotides: 5. The CDR3 length is 14 residues.

The V call is TRBV28, the J call TRBJ2-7; perhaps D is TRBD1 or TRBD2 (5 bases each). This CDR3 has 14 residues. V lost 5 bases to trimming and J lost 0 bases, with 11 bases between them. Germline CDR1 reads MDHEN; CDR2 reads SYDVKM. The CDR3 is CASSRDPLSYEQYV. The CDR3 DNA sequence: TGTGCCAGCAGTAGGGACCCCCTCTCCTACGAGCAGTACGTC.

This clonotype was counted between two and nine times. CDR3 loop: CASSPAAAGVETQYF. CDR3 nucleotides: TGTGCCAGCAGTCCCGCGGCGGCGGGGGTAGAGACCCAGTACTTC. V and J are TRBV28 and TRBJ2-5; 7 nucleotides match TRBD2. V lost 5 bases and J lost 4; bases outside the gene matches: 10. The germline V gene encodes CDR1 MDHEN and CDR2 SYDVKM. The CDR3 contains 15 residues.

This clonotype occurred a few times. Its ends do not fully match the called genes, so a read error is possible. CDR3 loop: CASSPTTSGSHEQYF. CDR3 sequence (DNA): TGTGCCAGCAGCCCGACGACTAGCGGCTCCCACGAGCAGTACTTC. The chain is built from TRBV7-6 and TRBJ2-7, with 9 bases aligning to TRBD2. Germline values: CDR1 SGHVS, CDR2 FNYEAQ. The CDR3 is made up of 15 amino acids.

The sample holds many counts of this clonotype. The chain employs TRBV29-1 and TRBJ2-2; D uncertain. Trimming removed 4 bases at V and 1 base at J, with 4 bases between. Germline CDR1 is SQVTM and CDR2 is ANQGSEA. The CDR3 is made up of 12 amino acids. CDR3 nucleotides: TGCAGCGTTGGCCAGAACACCGGGGAGCTGTTTTTT. It yields the protein CSVGQNTGELFF.

The rearrangement uses TRBV20-1 and TRBJ1-5; a possible D gene is TRBD1 (5 bases). V lost 1 base to trimming and J lost 1 base, with 11 bases between them. Germline CDR1 and CDR2: DFQATT and SNEGSKA (reference sequence). The CDR3 contains 15 residues. CDR3 in amino acids: CSARGGGGSNQPQHF. In DNA, the CDR3 is TGCAGTGCTAGAGGGGGGGGTGGGAGCAATCAGCCCCAGCATTTT.

This clonotype appeared a few times. The CDR3 coding sequence is TGTGCCATCAGTGCCGGGACAGGGGATCAGCCCCAGCATTTT. It codes for CAISAGTGDQPQHF. The rearrangement links TRBV10-3 to TRBJ1-5, with TRBD1 matching over 10 bases. The CDR3 extends over 14 amino acids. V dropped 4 bases and J dropped 5; count of bases not matched to a gene: 2. CDR1 is ENHRY, CDR2 SYGVKD, per germline.

The chain employs TRBV28 and TRBJ1-1; D ambiguous. CDR3 length: 12 residues. Trimming took off 3 bases at V and 4 bases at J, with 6 bases between the two ends. CDR1 MDHEN and CDR2 SYDVKM come from the germline V gene. The CDR3 DNA sequence: TGTGCCAGCAGTTTCGGGGTCACTGAAGCTTTCTTT. Protein product: CASSFGVTEAFF.

The rearrangement uses TRBV6-5 and TRBJ1-5; D might be TRBD1 (5 bases). Germline V gene lookup returns CDR1 MNHEY and CDR2 SVGAGI. The CDR3 extends over 14 amino acids. V was shortened by 4 bases and J by 4 bases, with 11 bases between the two germline ends. The CDR3 DNA reads TGTGCCAGCAGTTTCGCCAACAGGAATCAGCCCCAGCATTTT. Its translation: CASSFANRNQPQHF.

This clonotype was seen more than once but under ten times. This rearrangement joins TRBV7-2 to TRBJ1-2, with D perhaps matching TRBD1 (6 bases). With 5 bases removed from V and 5 bases from J, the gap between germline ends came to 15 bases. Germline CDR1 reads SGHTA; CDR2 reads FQGNSA. The CDR3 has 14 amino acids. The CDR3 sequence: CASSVGGTGYGYTF. The CDR3 DNA is TGTGCCAGCAGCGTAGGGGGTACGGGGTATGGCTACACCTTC.

The table lists this clonotype with a few counts. The chain combines TRBV6-5 with TRBJ2-2; 7 bases agree with TRBD2. V lost 4 bases and J lost 7; bases outside the gene matches: 9. This CDR3 contains 15 residues. The germline gives CDR1 MNHEY, CDR2 SVGAGI. The chain's CDR3 is CASSLGLTGSGELFF. DNA for the CDR3: TGTGCCAGCAGTTTGGGACTAACGGGGAGCGGGGAGCTGTTTTTT.

The V gene is TRBV7-9, the J gene TRBJ2-5, with no clear D. V lost 1 base and J lost 2, with 11 bases in between. Looked up from germline, CDR1 is SEHNR and CDR2 is FQNEAQ (reference sequence). This CDR3 spans 15 amino acids. CDR3 in DNA: TGTGCCAGCAGCTTAGAATACGGCGGTCAAGAGACCCAGTACTTC. Translated, it gives CASSLEYGGQETQYF.

This chain links TRBV7-2 with TRBJ1-1; D is uncertain. The ends were cut back, 8 bases at V and 0 bases at J, with 10 bases in the middle. The CDR3 sequence is 13 residues long. CDR1 is SGHTA, CDR2 FQGNSA, per germline. CDR3 sequence (DNA): TGTGCCAGCCAGTGGAGCTTGAACACTGAAGCTTTCTTT. Its protein product is CASQWSLNTEAFF.

V is TRBV27 and J is TRBJ2-3; possibly TRBD2 for D (6 bases). Germline V lookup: CDR1 MNHEY, CDR2 SMNVEV (reference sequence). Trimming stripped 1 base from V and 6 bases from J, with 11 bases between. The length of the CDR3 is 14 residues. The DNA of the CDR3 is TGTGCCAGCAGTTTATGGGGGAGCGGGGATACGCAGTATTTT. Translating it yields CASSLWGSGDTQYF.

This clonotype showed up just a few times. The rearrangement joins TRBV9 to TRBJ2-1; D unclear. This CDR3 comprises 13 residues. Trimming shortened V by 0 bases and J by 6 bases, and 7 bases separated the two germline ends. CDR1 and CDR2 from the germline V gene are SGDLS and YYNGEE. CDR3 region: CASSVGSSNEQFF. Here the CDR3 DNA reads TGTGCCAGCAGCGTAGGCAGCTCCAATGAGCAGTTCTTC.

A few counts support this clonotype. CDR3 residues: CASSLDGQVPTEAFF. CDR3 DNA: TGCGCCAGCAGCTTGGACGGACAGGTCCCCACTGAAGCTTTCTTT. The V call is TRBV5-1, the J call TRBJ1-1; the match to TRBD1 covers 7 bases. The CDR3 spans 15 residues. Germline CDR1 reads SGHRS; CDR2 reads YFSETQ. With 0 bases clipped from V and 4 bases from J, the junction kept 6 bases outside the gene matches.

This clonotype was picked up a small number of times. The V call is TRBV10-3, the J call TRBJ1-1; 7 bases fit TRBD1. There are 12 residues in the CDR3. CDR1 and CDR2 from the germline V gene are ENHRY and SYGVKD. The trim removed 5 bases at V and 8 bases at J, leaving 5 bases unmatched. The CDR3, as DNA: TGTGCCATCAGTTCTGGACAGGAGGAAGCTTTCTTT. This sequence encodes CAISSGQEEAFF.

This clonotype was recorded a few times. This rearrangement joins TRBV11-2 to TRBJ2-7; D is undetermined. V was pared by 2 bases and J by 4 bases, with 12 bases between. The CDR3 covers 14 residues. Germline CDR1 reads SGHAT; CDR2 reads FQNNGV. For the CDR3, the DNA is TGTGCCAGCAGCTTACGGCTCGGAGAATACGAGCAGTACTTC. Translation gives CASSLRLGEYEQYF.

This clonotype has ten or more counts. The rearrangement links TRBV5-6 to TRBJ2-7; either TRBD1 or TRBD2 may fit D (5 bases each). V shed 1 base and J shed 2 bases, with 7 bases lying between them. The CDR3 covers 13 residues. Germline V gene data show CDR1 as SGHDT and CDR2 as YYEEEE. The CDR3, as DNA: TGTGCCAGCAGCTTGCAGGGAGCCTACGAGCAGTACTTC. Translated, it gives CASSLQGAYEQYF.

CDR3 DNA sequence: TGTGCCAGCAGATCAGCCGGGACTAGCTATTACAATGAGCAGTTCTTC. It translates to CASRSAGTSYYNEQFF. The chain joins TRBV2 to TRBJ2-1; 9 bases map to TRBD2. V shed 6 bases, J shed 4 bases, and the junction held 10 bases outside the gene matches. This CDR3 region has 16 residues. Germline CDR1 reads SNHLY; CDR2 reads FYNNEI.